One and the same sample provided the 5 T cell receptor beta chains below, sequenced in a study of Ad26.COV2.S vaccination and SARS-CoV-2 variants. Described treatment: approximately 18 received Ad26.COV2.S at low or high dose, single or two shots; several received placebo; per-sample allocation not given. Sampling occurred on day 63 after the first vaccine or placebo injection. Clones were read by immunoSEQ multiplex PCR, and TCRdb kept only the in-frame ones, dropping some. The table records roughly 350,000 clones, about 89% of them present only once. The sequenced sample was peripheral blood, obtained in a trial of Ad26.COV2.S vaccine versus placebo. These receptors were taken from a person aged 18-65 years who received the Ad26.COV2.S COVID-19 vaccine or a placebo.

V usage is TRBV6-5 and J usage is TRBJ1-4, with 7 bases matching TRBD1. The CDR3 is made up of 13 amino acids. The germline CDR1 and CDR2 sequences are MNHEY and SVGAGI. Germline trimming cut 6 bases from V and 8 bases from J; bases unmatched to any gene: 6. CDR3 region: CASSARTGEKLFF. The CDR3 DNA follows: TGTGCCAGCAGCGCCAGGACAGGCGAAAAACTGTTTTTT.

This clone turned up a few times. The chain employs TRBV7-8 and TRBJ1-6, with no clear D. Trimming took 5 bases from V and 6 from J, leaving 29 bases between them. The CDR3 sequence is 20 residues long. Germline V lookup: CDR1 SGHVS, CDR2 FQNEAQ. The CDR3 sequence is CASSKQRRVFSGEINSPLHF. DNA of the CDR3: TGTGCCAGCAGCAAACAGAGGCGGGTTTTTTCAGGAGAAATTAATTCACCCCTCCACTTT.

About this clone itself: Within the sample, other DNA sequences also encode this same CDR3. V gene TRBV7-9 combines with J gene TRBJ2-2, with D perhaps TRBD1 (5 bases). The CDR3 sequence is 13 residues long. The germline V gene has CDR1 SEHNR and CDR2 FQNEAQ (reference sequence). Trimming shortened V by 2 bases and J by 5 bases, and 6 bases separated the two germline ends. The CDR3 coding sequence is TGTGCCAGCAGCTTAAGGGGTACCGGGGAGCTGTTTTTT. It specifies CASSLRGTGELFF.

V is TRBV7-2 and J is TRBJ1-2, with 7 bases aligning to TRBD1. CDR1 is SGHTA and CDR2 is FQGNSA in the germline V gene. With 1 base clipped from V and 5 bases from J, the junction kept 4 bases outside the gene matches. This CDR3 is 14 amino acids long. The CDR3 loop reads CASSLEQGGYGYTF. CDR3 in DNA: TGTGCCAGCAGCTTAGAGCAGGGGGGATATGGCTACACCTTC.

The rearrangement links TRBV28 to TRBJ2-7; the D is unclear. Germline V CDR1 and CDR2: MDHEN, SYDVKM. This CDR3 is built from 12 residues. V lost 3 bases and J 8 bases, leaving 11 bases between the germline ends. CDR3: CASSFPQSQQYF. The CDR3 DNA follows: TGTGCCAGCAGTTTCCCCCAGTCCCAGCAGTACTTC.